These 8 T cell receptor beta chains came from one sample sequenced in a study of CD8 T cells in ankylosing spondylitis. Broader study findings: Ankylosing spondylitis blood seemed to carry a telltale TCR beta motif made of eight or nine highly homologous variants.

In TCRdb, the 5' RACE reads were re-called with MiXCR into one record per CDR3 protein. The data show about 480,000 distinct CDR3 sequences, roughly 18% seen once. The antigens these receptors bind are not known. Sequenced input: blood, either unsorted or a sorted T cell fraction (not recorded which). These receptors were taken from a male donor with ankylosing spondylitis.

In this sample, this clonotype turned up a few times. V is TRBV2 and J is TRBJ1-3; no clear D gene. The CDR3 is made up of 15 amino acids. Germline CDR1 reads SNHLY; CDR2 reads FYNNEI. The germline V and J ends were trimmed by 4 bases and 1 base, with 11 bases remaining between them. This CDR3 is CASSVVSLSGNTIYF. CDR3 nucleotide sequence: TGTGCCAGCAGTGTGGTGAGCTTATCTGGAAACACCATATATTTT. Full variable domain (missing parts from reference TRBV2 and TRBJ1-3): EPEVTQTPSHQVTQMGQEVILRCVPISNHLYFYWYRQILGQKVEFLVSFYNNEISEKSEIFDDQFSVERPDGSNFTLKIRSTKLEDSAMYFCASSVVSLSGNTIYFGEGSWLTVV.

This clonotype was detected ten times or more. The CDR3 here is CASSLSPTGLYEQYF. The CDR3 bases are TGCGCCAGCAGCTTATCCCCGACAGGGCTCTACGAGCAGTACTTC. The genes are TRBV5-1 and TRBJ2-7; TRBD1 aligns across 7 bases. The germline CDR1 and CDR2 sequences are SGHRS and YFSETQ. CDR3 length: 15 residues. The V gene end was trimmed by 2 bases and the J gene end by 3 bases; junction bases not matched to a gene: 8.

This clonotype was found a few times. The CDR3 DNA sequence: TGCGCCAGCACCCAATCGACAGGGAACTCCTACGAGCAGTACTTC. It codes for CASTQSTGNSYEQYF. The V gene is TRBV5-1, the J gene TRBJ2-7, with 7 bases fitting TRBD1. The trim removed 6 bases at V and 0 bases at J, leaving 9 bases unmatched. Germline CDR1 reads SGHRS; CDR2 reads YFSETQ. The CDR3 totals 15 residues.

The chain couples TRBV28 to TRBJ1-4, with 7 bases identical to TRBD1. The V and J ends lost 4 bases and 4 bases, in that order; junction bases with no gene match: 6. Germline lookup yields CDR1 MDHEN and CDR2 SYDVKM. The CDR3 length is 15 residues. The DNA of the CDR3 is TGTGCCAGCAGTTCGGGGACAGTCTTTAATGAAAAACTGTTTTTT. This encodes CASSSGTVFNEKLFF.

This clonotype has just a few counts. V is TRBV3-1 and J is TRBJ2-1; TRBD2 matches 12 bases. Germline CDR1 is LGHDT and CDR2 is YNNKEL (reference sequence). The ends lost 4 bases at V and 8 bases at J; junction bases unmatched: 9. CDR3 length equals 16 residues. The DNA for the CDR3 is TGTGCCAGCAGCCCCCGACTAGCGGGAGATGTCGATGAGCAGTTCTTC. Its translation is CASSPRLAGDVDEQFF.

This clonotype was detected a few times. The chain joins TRBV5-8 to TRBJ2-3, with D perhaps TRBD2 (6 bases). The V and J ends lost 3 bases and 2 bases respectively, with 13 bases between them. Germline CDR1 is SGHTS and CDR2 is YDEGEE. There are 15 residues in the CDR3. The CDR3 reads CASSSGLGATDTQYF. Written as DNA, the CDR3 is TGTGCCAGCAGCTCGGGACTTGGGGCCACAGATACGCAGTATTTT.

This clonotype was seen a handful of times. V is TRBV18 and J is TRBJ1-1; D uncertain. Germline CDR1 is KGHSH and CDR2 is LQKENI. This CDR3 has 13 residues. Trimming pared 5 bases from V and 6 bases from J, leaving 13 bases between. This CDR3 reads CASSNSRDSEAFF. CDR3 coding DNA: TGTGCCAGCTCAAATTCAAGAGATTCTGAAGCTTTCTTT.

The sample holds many counts of this clonotype. This chain connects TRBV12-5 to TRBJ2-1; D is undetermined. The germline V gene encodes CDR1 LGHNT and CDR2 FRNRAP. V was clipped by 3 bases and J by 8 bases, with 5 bases between them. The CDR3 sequence is 11 residues long. The CDR3 region is CASGLNDEQFF. DNA of the CDR3: TGTGCTAGTGGTTTAAATGATGAGCAGTTCTTC. Filled out from reference TRBV12-5 and TRBJ2-1, the complete variable domain reads DARVTQTPRHKVTEMGQEVTMRCQPILGHNTVFWYRQTMMQGLELLAYFRNRAPLDDSGMPKDRFSAEMPDATLATLKIQPSEPRDSAVYFCASGLNDEQFFGPGTRLTVL.